In its sample, the clone carrying this T cell receptor beta chain was seen once. What it binds is not known. This record belongs to a study of T cell responses to AZD1222 COVID-19 vaccine. Study results and caveats: Spike-specific TCR breadth and depth both grew after two AZD1222 doses. At baseline, seropositivity was found in only a handful of AZD1222 recipients. There were repertoire samples only from the period after the peak T cell response. Clonal diversity may have been underestimated, and the donors were mostly white British, with more females than males.

The assay was immunoSEQ multiplex PCR, and TCRdb's table has in-frame clones only and misses some. This table has about 130,000 clones, 75% to 85% appearing once. The V gene lost 6 bases and the J gene lost 4 bases, with 10 bases spanning the gap. This CDR3 has 13 amino acids. Germline lookup yields CDR1 MNHEY and CDR2 SVGAGI. This chain joins TRBV6-5 and TRBJ1-5; D not certain. The TCR originated in an adult who received the MenACWY meningococcal vaccine as a control. The sequencing here drew on peripheral blood, taken 28 days after the second dose of the MenACWY control vaccine. CDR3 residues: CASSPDGNQPQHF. The CDR3 nucleotides read TGTGCCAGCAGCCCGGACGGGAATCAGCCCCAGCATTTT.